This T cell receptor (beta chain) was recovered during a study of spatial heterogeneity in lung cancer. Whole-study context: PBMC collected at follow-up were sequenced when available, a median of roughly 25 months after resection. The mean occurrence of each unique TCR and UMI combination in raw reads exceeded nine. Study results and limitations: Ubiquitous expanded tumor TCRs appeared in blood more at resection than follow-up.

This clonotype was counted a few times. The antigen is undetermined. TCRdb used MiXCR to reprocess the 5' RACE reads, holding one entry per CDR3 protein. The sample contains some 54,000 distinct CDR3 sequences, around 7.7% of which appear only once. Noted time point: blood at routine non-recurrence follow-up after resection. In each case, whole RNA from tumor, nontumor lung or frozen PBMC was sequenced unsorted. V lost 5 bases, J lost 2 bases, and 7 bases stayed unmatched. Germline CDR1 is SGHTA and CDR2 is FQGNSA. This CDR3 spans 16 amino acids. The starting material was PBMCs, obtained at follow-up. The receptor was isolated from a female donor with early-stage non-small cell lung cancer. V usage is TRBV7-2 and J usage is TRBJ2-4; 9 nucleotides agree with TRBD2. CDR3 nucleotide sequence: TGTGCCAGCAGCCATGGTAGCGGGGGTTCCAAAAACATTCAGTACTTC. Amino acid sequence: CASSHGSGGSKNIQYF.